This entry concerns a single T cell receptor (beta chain). Antigen unknown. This table comes from immunoSEQ multiplex PCR, and its TCRdb copy is limited to in-frame clones, with some not included. The repertoire holds 150,000 or so clones, with 90% as singletons. This CDR3 has 12 residues. With 9 bases removed from V and 4 bases from J, the gap between germline ends came to 11 bases. The germline V gene encodes CDR1 LNHDA and CDR2 SQIVND (reference sequence). These data originate in a study of T cell responses to AZD1222 COVID-19 vaccine. The study's findings and limits: Reportedly, close to half of spike-specific TCRs are directed against unmutated variant regions. Spike-wide vaccine-associated CD4 TCRs dominated at 160-218 and 743-854. There were mostly white British donors and more females than males, and clonal diversity was possibly underestimated.

The sequences come from peripheral blood, collected on day 0 of AZD1222 vaccination. The chain employs TRBV19 and TRBJ2-3, with D perhaps matching TRBD2 (5 bases). The sequence was obtained from an adult in good health. CDR3 region: CASRTFPDTQYF. The CDR3 DNA reads TGTGCCAGCCGGACTTTTCCAGATACGCAGTATTTT.